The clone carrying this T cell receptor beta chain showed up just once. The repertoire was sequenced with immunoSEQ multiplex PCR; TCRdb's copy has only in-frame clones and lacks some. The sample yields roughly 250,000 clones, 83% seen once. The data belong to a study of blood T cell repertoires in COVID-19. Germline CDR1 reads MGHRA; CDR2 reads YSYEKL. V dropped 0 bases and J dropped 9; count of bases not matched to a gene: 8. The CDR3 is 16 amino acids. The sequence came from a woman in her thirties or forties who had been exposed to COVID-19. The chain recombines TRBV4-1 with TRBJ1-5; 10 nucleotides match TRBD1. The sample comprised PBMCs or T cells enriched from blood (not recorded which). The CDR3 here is CASSQETGDRGRPQHF. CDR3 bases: TGCGCCAGCAGCCAAGAAACCGGGGACAGGGGTCGGCCCCAGCATTTT.